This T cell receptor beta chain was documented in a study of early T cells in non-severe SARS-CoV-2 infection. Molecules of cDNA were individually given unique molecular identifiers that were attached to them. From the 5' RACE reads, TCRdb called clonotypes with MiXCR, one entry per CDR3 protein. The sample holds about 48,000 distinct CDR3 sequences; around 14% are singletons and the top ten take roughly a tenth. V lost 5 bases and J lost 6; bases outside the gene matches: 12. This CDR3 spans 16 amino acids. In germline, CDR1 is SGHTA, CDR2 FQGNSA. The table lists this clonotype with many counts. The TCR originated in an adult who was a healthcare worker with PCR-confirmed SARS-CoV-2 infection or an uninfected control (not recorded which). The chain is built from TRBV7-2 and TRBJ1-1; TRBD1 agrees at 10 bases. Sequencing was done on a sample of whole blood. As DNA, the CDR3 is TGTGCCAGCAGCCCAAACCCGACAGGGGGCAGAGCTGAAGCTTTCTTT. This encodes CASSPNPTGGRAEAFF.